This TCR beta chain was retrieved from a study of OX40 agonist ivuxolimab in advanced cancers. Overall study context: Averaging about 60 years in age, with a range of about 23 to 79, the cohort was more than 75% male. Study results and limitations: Partial responders at 0.1-3.0 mg/kg had among the lowest clonal expansion. The study observed clonal expansion of CD4+ and CD8+ blood T cells by week 6 at 0.1 to 3.0 mg/kg.

The V gene's germline CDR1 is SGHNT and CDR2 YYREEE (reference sequence). The CDR3 has 12 amino acids. V was trimmed by 3 bases and J by 5 bases, leaving 8 bases between them. The data were produced by immunoSEQ multiplex PCR, yet TCRdb's version contains in-frame clones alone and is incomplete. This sample has tens of thousands of clones, with about nine tenths found just once. At baseline, cycle 4 day 1, and cycle 7 day 1, blood was sampled. A few counts support this clone. Its target is not known. Sequencing used CD4+ or CD8+ T cells sorted from blood, obtained in a trial of the OX40 agonist ivuxolimab. V gene TRBV5-4 combines with J gene TRBJ1-2, with D unclear. The clonotype was recovered from an adult with an advanced solid tumor such as melanoma, head and neck, liver or kidney cancer. This chain's CDR3 is CASSSGLYGYTF. CDR3 DNA: TGTGCCAGCAGCTCCGGACTTTATGGCTACACCTTC. The entire variable domain, with the rest obtained from reference TRBV5-4 and TRBJ1-2, is as follows: ETGVTQSPTHLIKTRGQQVTLRCSSQSGHNTVSWYQQALGQGPQFIFQYYREEENGRGNFPPRFSGLQFPNYSSELNVNALELDDSALYLCASSSGLYGYTFGSGTRLTVV.